This entry describes one TCR beta chain. Its antigen remains unidentified. This specimen comes from a study of T cell responses to AZD1222 COVID-19 vaccine. Germline assignment: CDR1 MDHEN and CDR2 SYDVKM. This CDR3 comprises 13 residues. V was clipped by 7 bases and J by 0 bases, with 7 bases between them. Study-wide points: Unmutated variant regions reportedly attract nearly half of all spike-specific TCRs. Females made up more of the donors, who were largely white British, and clonal diversity may have come out too low. The peak T cell response came first, and repertoires were sampled only after it. Recipients of two AZD1222 doses showed rising Spike-specific TCR breadth and depth.

Profiling relied on immunoSEQ multiplex PCR, and the TCRdb table lists in-frame clones only, not all of them. Found here are approximately 92,000 clones, 90% to 95% of them singletons; the top ten hold 7.5%. The sequence was obtained from an adult in good health. The sample here was peripheral blood, taken on day 0 of AZD1222 vaccination. V gene TRBV28 combines with J gene TRBJ1-5; the D is unclear. The DNA of the CDR3 is TGTGCCAGCAAAGGTACTAGCAATCAGCCCCAGCATTTT. Translation gives CASKGTSNQPQHF.